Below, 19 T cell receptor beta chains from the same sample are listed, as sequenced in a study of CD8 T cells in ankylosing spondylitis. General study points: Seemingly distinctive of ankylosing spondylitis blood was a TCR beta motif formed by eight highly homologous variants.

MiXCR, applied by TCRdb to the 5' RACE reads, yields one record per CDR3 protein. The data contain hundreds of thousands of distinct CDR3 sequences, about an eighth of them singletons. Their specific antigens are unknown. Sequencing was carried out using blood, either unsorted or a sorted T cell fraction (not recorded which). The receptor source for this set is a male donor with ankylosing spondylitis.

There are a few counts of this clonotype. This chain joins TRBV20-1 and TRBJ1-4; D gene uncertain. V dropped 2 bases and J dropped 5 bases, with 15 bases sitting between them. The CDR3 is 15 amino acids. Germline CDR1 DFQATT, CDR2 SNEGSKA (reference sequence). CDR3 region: CSARPPFGENEKLFF. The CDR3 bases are TGCAGTGCTAGACCCCCTTTTGGGGAGAATGAAAAACTGTTTTTT.

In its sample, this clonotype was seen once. As DNA, the CDR3 is TGTGCCAGCAGAAACGGACTAGCGGGAGGTCTGGATACGCAGTATTTT. Its protein product is CASRNGLAGGLDTQYF. This chain links TRBV7-2 with TRBJ2-3, with 14 bases matching TRBD2. After removal of 6 bases from V and 6 bases from J, the junction contained 8 bases not matched to a gene. CDR1 and CDR2 (germline): SGHTA, FQGNSA. The CDR3 spans 16 residues.

The CDR3 sequence is CASSQGRGAGNQPQHF. The CDR3 coding sequence is TGTGCCAGCAGCCAAGGGCGGGGGGCCGGCAATCAGCCCCAGCATTTT. The rearrangement links TRBV3-1 to TRBJ1-5; D might be TRBD1 (6 bases). The CDR3 consists of 16 residues. The germline V and J ends were trimmed by 1 base and 2 bases, with 12 bases remaining between them. CDR1 and CDR2 (germline): LGHDT, YNNKEL (reference sequence).

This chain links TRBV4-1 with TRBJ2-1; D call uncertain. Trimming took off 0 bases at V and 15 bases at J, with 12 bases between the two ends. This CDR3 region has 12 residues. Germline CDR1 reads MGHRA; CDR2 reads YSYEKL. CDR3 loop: CASSQESHRRFF. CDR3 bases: TGCGCCAGCAGCCAAGAAAGCCATCGGCGGTTCTTC.

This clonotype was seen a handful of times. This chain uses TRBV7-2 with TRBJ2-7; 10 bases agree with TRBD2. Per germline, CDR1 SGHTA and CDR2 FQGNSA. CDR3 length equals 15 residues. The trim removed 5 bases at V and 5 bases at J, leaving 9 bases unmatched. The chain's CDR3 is CASSPPGLAPNEQYF. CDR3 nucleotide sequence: TGTGCCAGCAGCCCCCCGGGACTAGCGCCCAACGAGCAGTACTTC.

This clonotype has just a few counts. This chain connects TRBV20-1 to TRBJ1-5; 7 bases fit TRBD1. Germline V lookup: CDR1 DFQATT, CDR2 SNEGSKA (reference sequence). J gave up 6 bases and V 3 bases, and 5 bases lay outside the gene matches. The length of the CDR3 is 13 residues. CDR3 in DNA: TGCAGTGCTAGGATGGGACAGATTCAGCCCCAGCATTTT. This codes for CSARMGQIQPQHF.

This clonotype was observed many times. CDR3 sequence: CSAAGTVNQPQHF. CDR3 coding DNA: TGCAGTGCTGCCGGGACAGTCAATCAGCCCCAGCATTTT. V usage is TRBV20-1 and J usage is TRBJ1-5; 7 bases align to TRBD1. The CDR3 contains 13 residues. Trimming took 5 bases from V and 3 from J; bases not matched to a gene: 4. Germline lookup yields CDR1 DFQATT and CDR2 SNEGSKA (reference sequence).

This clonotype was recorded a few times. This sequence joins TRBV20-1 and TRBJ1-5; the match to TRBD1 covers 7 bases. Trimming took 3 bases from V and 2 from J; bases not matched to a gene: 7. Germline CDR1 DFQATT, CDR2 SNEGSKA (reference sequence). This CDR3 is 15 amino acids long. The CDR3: CSARAPTGGNQPQHF. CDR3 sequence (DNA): TGCAGTGCTAGGGCCCCAACAGGGGGCAATCAGCCCCAGCATTTT.

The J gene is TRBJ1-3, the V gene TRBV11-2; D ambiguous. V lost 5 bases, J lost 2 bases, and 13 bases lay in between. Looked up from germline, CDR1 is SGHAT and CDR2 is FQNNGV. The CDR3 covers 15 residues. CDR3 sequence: CASSPQGGTGNTIYF. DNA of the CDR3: TGTGCCAGCAGCCCCCAAGGAGGAACTGGAAACACCATATATTTT.

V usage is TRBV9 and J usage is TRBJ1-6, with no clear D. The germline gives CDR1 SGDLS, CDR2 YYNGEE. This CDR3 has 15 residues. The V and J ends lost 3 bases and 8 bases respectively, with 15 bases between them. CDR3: CASSADMTWDSPLHF. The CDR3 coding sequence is TGTGCCAGCAGCGCCGATATGACGTGGGATTCACCCCTCCACTTT.

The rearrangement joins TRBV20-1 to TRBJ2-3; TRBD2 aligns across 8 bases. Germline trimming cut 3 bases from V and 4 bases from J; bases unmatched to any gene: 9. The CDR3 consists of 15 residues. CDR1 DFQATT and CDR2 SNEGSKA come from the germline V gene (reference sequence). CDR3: CSASLGGGGPDTQYF. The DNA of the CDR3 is TGCAGTGCTAGTCTGGGGGGCGGGGGGCCAGATACGCAGTATTTT.

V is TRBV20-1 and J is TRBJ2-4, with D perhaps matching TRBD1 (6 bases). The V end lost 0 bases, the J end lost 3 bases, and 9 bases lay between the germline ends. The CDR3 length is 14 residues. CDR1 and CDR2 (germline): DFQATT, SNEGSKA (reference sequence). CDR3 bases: TGCAGTGCTAGAGATGCAGGGGTCAAAAACATTCAGTACTTC. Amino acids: CSARDAGVKNIQYF.

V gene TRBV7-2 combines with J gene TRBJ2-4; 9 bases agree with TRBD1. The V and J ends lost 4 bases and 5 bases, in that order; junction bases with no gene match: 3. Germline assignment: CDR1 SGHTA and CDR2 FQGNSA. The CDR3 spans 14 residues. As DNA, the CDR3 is TGTGCCAGCAGCTACCGACAGGGGGAAAACATTCAGTACTTC. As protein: CASSYRQGENIQYF.

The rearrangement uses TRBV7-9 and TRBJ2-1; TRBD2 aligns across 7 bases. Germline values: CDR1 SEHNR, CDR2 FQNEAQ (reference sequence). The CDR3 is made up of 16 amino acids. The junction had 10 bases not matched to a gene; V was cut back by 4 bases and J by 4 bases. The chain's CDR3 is CASSSPSGSLYNEQFF. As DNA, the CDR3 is TGTGCCAGCAGCTCCCCTAGCGGTTCCCTTTACAATGAGCAGTTCTTC. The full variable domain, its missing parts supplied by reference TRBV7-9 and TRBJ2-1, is DTGVSQNPRHKITKRGQNVTFRCDPISEHNRLYWYRQTLGQGPEFLTYFQNEAQLEKSRLLSDRFSAERPKGSFSTLEIQRTEQGDSAMYLCASSSPSGSLYNEQFFGPGTRLTVL.

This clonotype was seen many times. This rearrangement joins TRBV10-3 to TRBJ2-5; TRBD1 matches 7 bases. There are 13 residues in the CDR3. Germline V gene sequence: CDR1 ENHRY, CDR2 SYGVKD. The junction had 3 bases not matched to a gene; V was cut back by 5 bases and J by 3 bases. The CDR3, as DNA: TGTGCCATCAGTCGGGACAGAAAAGAGACCCAGTACTTC. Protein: CAISRDRKETQYF.

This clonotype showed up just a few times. The CDR3 DNA follows: TGTGCCAGCAGTTACGGGGAGGGGGCCTACAATGAGCAGTTCTTC. This gives the protein CASSYGEGAYNEQFF. The chain carries TRBV6-2 or TRBV6-3 and TRBJ2-1, with D possibly being TRBD2 (7 bases). Germline V gene data show CDR1 as MNHEY and CDR2 as SVGEGT. The V end was cut by 2 bases, the J end by 2 bases, with 10 bases between. This CDR3 spans 15 amino acids.

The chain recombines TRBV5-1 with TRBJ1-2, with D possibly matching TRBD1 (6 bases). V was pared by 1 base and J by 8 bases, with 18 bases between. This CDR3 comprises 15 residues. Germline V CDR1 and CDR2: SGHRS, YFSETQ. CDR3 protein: CASSLLQGQVSGYTF. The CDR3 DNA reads TGCGCCAGCAGCTTGTTACAGGGACAAGTATCGGGCTACACCTTC.

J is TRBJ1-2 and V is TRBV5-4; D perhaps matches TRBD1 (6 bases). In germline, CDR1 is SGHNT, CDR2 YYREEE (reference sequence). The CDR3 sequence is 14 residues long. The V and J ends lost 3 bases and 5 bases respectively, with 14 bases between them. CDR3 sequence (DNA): TGTGCCAGCAGCTCCCTGAGGGGGGGATATGGCTACACCTTC. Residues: CASSSLRGGYGYTF. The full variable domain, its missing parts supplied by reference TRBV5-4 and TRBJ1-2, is ETGVTQSPTHLIKTRGQQVTLRCSSQSGHNTVSWYQQALGQGPQFIFQYYREEENGRGNFPPRFSGLQFPNYSSELNVNALELDDSALYLCASSSLRGGYGYTFGSGTRLTVV.

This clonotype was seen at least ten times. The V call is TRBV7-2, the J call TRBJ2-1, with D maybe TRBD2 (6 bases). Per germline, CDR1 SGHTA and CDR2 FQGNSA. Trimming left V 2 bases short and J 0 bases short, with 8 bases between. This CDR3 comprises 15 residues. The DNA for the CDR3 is TGTGCCAGCAGCTTACTGGGAGGCTCCTACAATGAGCAGTTCTTC. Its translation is CASSLLGGSYNEQFF.